The 20 T cell receptor beta chains listed next were all sequenced from one sample in a study of blood T cell repertoires in COVID-19. Measured with immunoSEQ multiplex PCR; TCRdb has only the in-frame clones, and not every one. This sample has around 320,000 clones; approximately 88% occur once, and the top ten carry approximately 6.6%. Sequencing input: peripheral blood. The receptors were gathered from a woman aged 30 to 39 who had recovered from COVID-19.

The rearrangement links TRBV19 to TRBJ1-3; 11 bases match TRBD1. Germline-derived CDR1 and CDR2 are LNHDA and SQIVND (reference sequence). The length of the CDR3 is 14 residues. V gave up 8 bases and J gave up 0 bases; unmatched junction bases: 0. The CDR3 loop reads CASGQGASGNTIYF. Here the CDR3 DNA reads TGTGCCAGTGGACAGGGGGCCTCTGGAAACACCATATATTTT.

The rearrangement joins TRBV28 to TRBJ1-2; 11 bases fit TRBD1. In germline, CDR1 is MDHEN, CDR2 SYDVKM. The V segment lost 7 bases and the J segment 5 bases; nucleotides outside the gene matches: 12. The CDR3 consists of 16 residues. CDR3 DNA: TGTGCCAGCAACCTAGGCGGGACAGGGGGTAATTATGGCTACACCTTC. Protein: CASNLGGTGGNYGYTF.

This chain connects TRBV6-2 or TRBV6-3 to TRBJ1-6, with unresolved D. CDR1 is MNHEY, CDR2 SVGEGT, per germline. V shed 4 bases and J shed 6 bases, with 16 bases lying between them. The CDR3 loop spans 16 amino acids. The DNA of the CDR3 is TGTGCCAGCAGTTCCCTGAGAGGGCCGCTTAATTCACCCCTCCACTTT. It specifies CASSSLRGPLNSPLHF.

The chain joins TRBV5-6 to TRBJ2-2; D is perhaps TRBD1 (5 bases). The CDR3 sequence is 15 residues long. V was trimmed by 0 bases and J by 7 bases, leaving 13 bases between them. From germline, CDR1 is SGHDT and CDR2 YYEEEE. CDR3 sequence reads: CASSLDQGYHGELFF. The DNA for the CDR3 is TGTGCCAGCAGCTTGGATCAGGGTTATCACGGGGAGCTGTTTTTT.

This chain uses TRBV6-5 with TRBJ2-7, with 11 bases fitting TRBD2. V trimming: 4 bases; J trimming: 0 bases; junction bases outside the gene matches: 2. CDR1 and CDR2 (germline): MNHEY, SVGAGI. This CDR3 contains 15 residues. The CDR3 is CASSFGTSGSYEQYF. CDR3 bases: TGTGCCAGCAGTTTCGGGACTAGCGGCTCCTACGAGCAGTACTTC.

This chain joins TRBV11-3 and TRBJ2-7, with D possibly being TRBD2 (7 bases). V dropped 3 bases and J dropped 2 bases, with 14 bases sitting between them. Germline V gene data show CDR1 as SGHNT and CDR2 as YENEEA. The CDR3 is made up of 15 amino acids. CDR3 in DNA: TGTGCCAGCAGCTTGGCGGGGGACAAAGCCTACGAGCAGTACTTC. This codes for CASSLAGDKAYEQYF.

The chain has TRBV5-4 and TRBJ2-5; 12 nucleotides agree with TRBD2. This CDR3 is built from 16 residues. Per germline, CDR1 SGHNT and CDR2 YYREEE (reference sequence). V was clipped by 0 bases and J by 5 bases; unmatched bases: 5. The CDR3 here is CASSLAASGGAETQYF. The CDR3 bases are TGTGCCAGCAGCTTGGCTGCTAGCGGGGGGGCGGAGACCCAGTACTTC.

The V call is TRBV13, the J call TRBJ2-1, with TRBD2 matching 10 bases. The ends lost 4 bases at V and 9 bases at J; junction bases unmatched: 9. The CDR3 sequence is 15 residues long. In germline, CDR1 is PRHDT, CDR2 FYEKMQ (reference sequence). The CDR3 DNA reads as TGTGCCAGCAGCTCTAGCGGGGGCCTCTACGGTGAGCAGTTCTTC. This codes for CASSSSGGLYGEQFF.

This chain joins TRBV5-6 and TRBJ2-7; 9 bases agree with TRBD1. The V gene's germline CDR1 is SGHDT and CDR2 YYEEEE. The length of the CDR3 is 14 residues. With 2 bases clipped from V and 9 bases from J, the junction kept 9 bases outside the gene matches. The CDR3 nucleotides read TGTGCCAGCAGCTTCGGGACAGGGCGGCCGGCGCAGTACTTC. This translates into CASSFGTGRPAQYF.

This chain connects TRBV2 to TRBJ1-4; D possibly corresponds to TRBD1 (5 bases). Germline lookup yields CDR1 SNHLY and CDR2 FYNNEI. This CDR3 is 13 amino acids long. V lost 9 bases to trimming and J lost 0 bases, with 8 bases between them. The CDR3 nucleotides read TGTGCCAGAGGAGGGGCAACTAATGAAAAACTGTTTTTT. The encoded protein is CARGGATNEKLFF.

V and J are TRBV11-3 and TRBJ1-1, with D uncertain. Trimming removed 5 bases at V and 4 bases at J, with 11 bases between. There are 13 residues in the CDR3. Per the germline V gene, CDR1 is SGHNT and CDR2 is YENEEA. Here the CDR3 reads CASSLKSGTEAFF. In nucleotides, the CDR3 is TGTGCCAGCAGCCTAAAGTCTGGCACTGAAGCTTTCTTT.

As for this clone: Within the sample, other DNA sequences also encode this same CDR3. The chain carries TRBV29-1 and TRBJ1-2; 8 nucleotides match TRBD1. The V segment lost 7 bases and the J segment 1 base; nucleotides outside the gene matches: 2. There are 12 residues in the CDR3. Germline assignment: CDR1 SQVTM and CDR2 ANQGSEA. CDR3 sequence reads: CSAGQGNYGYTF. CDR3 sequence (DNA): TGCAGCGCTGGACAGGGTAACTATGGCTACACCTTC. The full variable domain, its missing parts supplied by reference TRBV29-1 and TRBJ1-2, is SAVISQKPSRDICQRGTSLTIQCQVDSQVTMMFWYRQQPGQSLTLIATANQGSEATYESGFVIDKFPISRPNLTFSTLTVSNMSPEDSSIYLCSAGQGNYGYTFGSGTRLTVV.

The genes are TRBV5-4 and TRBJ1-6; D is perhaps TRBD1 (6 bases). V gave up 2 bases and J gave up 7 bases, with 10 bases separating them. CDR1 is SGHNT, CDR2 YYREEE, per germline (reference sequence). The CDR3 covers 14 residues. CDR3 coding DNA: TGTGCCAGCAGCTTAGACAGGTCCAATTCACCCCTCCACTTT. Translation gives CASSLDRSNSPLHF.

This clone was detected once. V and J are TRBV28 and TRBJ1-2; no firm D call. Trimming shortened V by 6 bases and J by 4 bases, and 12 bases separated the two germline ends. The CDR3 contains 13 residues. Germline CDR1 is MDHEN and CDR2 is SYDVKM. The CDR3 DNA sequence: TGTGCCAGCAGGCTTCCGGGGAGCTATGGCTACACCTTC. It encodes CASRLPGSYGYTF.

The CDR3 DNA sequence: TGTGCCAGCAGTCCACGCCAGTACATGAACACTGAAGCTTTCTTT. It encodes CASSPRQYMNTEAFF. The chain carries TRBV27 and TRBJ1-1; D is unclear. The V gene lost 5 bases and the J gene lost 0 bases, with 13 bases spanning the gap. Germline-derived CDR1 and CDR2 are MNHEY and SMNVEV (reference sequence). The CDR3 loop spans 15 amino acids.

The chain uses TRBV19 and TRBJ1-1; possibly TRBD1 for D (5 bases). CDR1 is LNHDA and CDR2 is SQIVND in the germline V gene (reference sequence). The CDR3 runs to 14 residues. The V end was cut by 7 bases, the J end by 1 base, with 13 bases between. The CDR3 nucleotides read TGTGCCAGTAAGGGTCTGGGGGGGAACACTGAAGCTTTCTTT. Its protein is CASKGLGGNTEAFF. Together with reference TRBV19 and TRBJ1-1, the CDR3 gives the full variable domain: DGGITQSPKYLFRKEGQNVTLSCEQNLNHDAMYWYRQDPGQGLRLIYYSQIVNDFQKGDIAEGYSVSREKKESFPLTVTSAQKNPTAFYLCASKGLGGNTEAFFGQGTRLTVV.

The chain carries TRBV5-4 and TRBJ1-6; D remains ambiguous. The CDR3 covers 16 residues. The germline V gene encodes CDR1 SGHNT and CDR2 YYREEE (reference sequence). V lost 3 bases and J 7 bases, leaving 17 bases between the germline ends. CDR3 nucleotide sequence: TGTGCCAGCAGCTCTGACATCCTGGGCCGAAATTCACCCCTCCACTTT. It encodes CASSSDILGRNSPLHF. The variable domain in full, completed from reference TRBV5-4 and TRBJ1-6, reads ETGVTQSPTHLIKTRGQQVTLRCSSQSGHNTVSWYQQALGQGPQFIFQYYREEENGRGNFPPRFSGLQFPNYSSELNVNALELDDSALYLCASSSDILGRNSPLHFGNGTRLTVT.

The chain combines TRBV7-6 with TRBJ1-1; 9 nucleotides line up with TRBD1. The CDR3 spans 15 residues. The germline gives CDR1 SGHVS, CDR2 FNYEAQ. With 1 base clipped from V and 4 bases from J, the junction kept 4 bases outside the gene matches. Written as DNA, the CDR3 is TGTGCCAGCAGCTTAGGGGTACAGGGGGCCACTGAAGCTTTCTTT. Its protein product is CASSLGVQGATEAFF.

The chain joins TRBV30 to TRBJ1-5, with D unresolved. V lost 1 base, J lost 0 bases, and 10 bases lay in between. There are 15 residues in the CDR3. The germline V gene encodes CDR1 GTSNPN and CDR2 SVGIG (reference sequence). The CDR3: CAWSERPYSNQPQHF. The DNA for the CDR3 is TGTGCCTGGAGTGAGAGGCCGTATAGCAATCAGCCCCAGCATTTT.

This clone was found once. The chain combines TRBV20-1 with TRBJ2-5; TRBD2 matches 9 bases. V was clipped by 3 bases and J by 2 bases; unmatched bases: 13. The CDR3 runs to 17 residues. Germline-derived CDR1 and CDR2 are DFQATT and SNEGSKA (reference sequence). The CDR3 coding sequence is TGCAGTGCTAGTAAGCATCGGCCTAGCGGGGAACAAGAGACCCAGTACTTC. It translates to CSASKHRPSGEQETQYF.